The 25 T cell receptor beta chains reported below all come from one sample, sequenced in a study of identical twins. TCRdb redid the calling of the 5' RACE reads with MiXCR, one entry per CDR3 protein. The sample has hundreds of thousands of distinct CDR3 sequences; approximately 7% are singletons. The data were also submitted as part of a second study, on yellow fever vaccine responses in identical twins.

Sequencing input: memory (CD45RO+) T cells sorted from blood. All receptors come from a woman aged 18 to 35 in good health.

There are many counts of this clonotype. The CDR3 region has the DNA TGTGCCAGCAGGCTAGCGGGAGGTTCTACAGATACGCAGTATTTT. Its translation: CASRLAGGSTDTQYF. V is TRBV27 and J is TRBJ2-3; 11 bases line up with TRBD2. Unmatched junction bases numbered 5, after V lost 6 bases and J lost 3 bases. Germline CDR1 reads MNHEY; CDR2 reads SMNVEV (reference sequence). This CDR3 is 15 amino acids long.

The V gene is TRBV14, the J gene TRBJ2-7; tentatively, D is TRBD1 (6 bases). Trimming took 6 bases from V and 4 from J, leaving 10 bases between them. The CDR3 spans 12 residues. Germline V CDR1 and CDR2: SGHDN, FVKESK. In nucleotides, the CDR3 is TGTGCCAGCAGTTCGGACAGATACGAGCAGTACTTC. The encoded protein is CASSSDRYEQYF.

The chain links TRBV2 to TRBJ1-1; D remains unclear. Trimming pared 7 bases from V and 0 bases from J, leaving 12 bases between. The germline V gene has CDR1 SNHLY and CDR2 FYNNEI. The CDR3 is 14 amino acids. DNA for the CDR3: TGTGCCAGCAAGATCGAGGGATTGAACACTGAAGCTTTCTTT. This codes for CASKIEGLNTEAFF.

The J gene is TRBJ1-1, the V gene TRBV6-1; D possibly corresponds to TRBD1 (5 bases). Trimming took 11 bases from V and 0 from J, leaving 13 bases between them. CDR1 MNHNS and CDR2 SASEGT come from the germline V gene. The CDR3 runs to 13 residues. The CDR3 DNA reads TGTGCCGGACGGGGGAGTGTGAACACTGAAGCTTTCTTT. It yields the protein CAGRGSVNTEAFF.

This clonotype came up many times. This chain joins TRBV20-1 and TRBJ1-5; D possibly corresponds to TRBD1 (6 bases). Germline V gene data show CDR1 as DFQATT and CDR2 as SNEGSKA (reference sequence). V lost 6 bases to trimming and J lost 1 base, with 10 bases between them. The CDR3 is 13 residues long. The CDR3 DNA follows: TGCAGTGCCGGAGGGGGGAGCAATCAGCCCCAGCATTTT. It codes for CSAGGGSNQPQHF.

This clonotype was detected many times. This chain's CDR3 is CASSFYRGGYTF. CDR3 bases: TGTGCCAGCAGTTTTTACAGGGGAGGCTACACCTTC. The rearrangement links TRBV12-3 or TRBV12-4 to TRBJ1-2; 7 nucleotides match TRBD1. This CDR3 comprises 12 residues. V was pared by 3 bases and J by 8 bases, with 3 bases of the junction left unmatched.

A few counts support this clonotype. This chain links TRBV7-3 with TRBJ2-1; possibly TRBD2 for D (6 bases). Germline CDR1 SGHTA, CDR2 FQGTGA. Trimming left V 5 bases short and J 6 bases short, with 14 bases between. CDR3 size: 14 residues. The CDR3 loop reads CASSLSTGGNEQFF. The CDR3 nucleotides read TGTGCCAGCAGCCTCTCGACCGGGGGCAATGAGCAGTTCTTC.

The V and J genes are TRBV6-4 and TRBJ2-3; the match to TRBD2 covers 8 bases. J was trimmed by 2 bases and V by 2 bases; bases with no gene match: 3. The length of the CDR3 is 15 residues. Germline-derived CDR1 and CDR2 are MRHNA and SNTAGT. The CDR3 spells CASSDEAGATDTQYF. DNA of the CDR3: TGTGCCAGCAGTGACGAAGCGGGGGCCACAGATACGCAGTATTTT.

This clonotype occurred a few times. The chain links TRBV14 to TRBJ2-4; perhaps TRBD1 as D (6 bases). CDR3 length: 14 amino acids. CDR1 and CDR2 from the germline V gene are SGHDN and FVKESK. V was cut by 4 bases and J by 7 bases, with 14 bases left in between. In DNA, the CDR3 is TGTGCCAGCAGCCGAGCTCAGGGGACCAACATTCAGTACTTC. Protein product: CASSRAQGTNIQYF.

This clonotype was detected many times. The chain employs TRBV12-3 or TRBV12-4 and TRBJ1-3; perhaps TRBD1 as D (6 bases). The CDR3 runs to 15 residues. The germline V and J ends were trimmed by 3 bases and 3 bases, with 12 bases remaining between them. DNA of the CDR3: TGTGCCAGCAGTTTTGTCGGGGGGCTTGGAAACACCATATATTTT. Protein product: CASSFVGGLGNTIYF.

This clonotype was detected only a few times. The CDR3 sequence: CASSPQRDRRTDTQYF. The CDR3 coding sequence is TGTGCCAGCAGTCCCCAGCGGGATCGTCGCACAGATACGCAGTATTTT. This chain uses TRBV27 with TRBJ2-3; TRBD2 agrees at 7 bases. CDR3 length: 16 residues. From germline, CDR1 is MNHEY and CDR2 SMNVEV (reference sequence). V lost 5 bases to trimming and J lost 1 base; unmatched junction nucleotides: 9.

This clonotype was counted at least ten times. In DNA, the CDR3 is TGCGCCAGCAGCTTGTTAGCGGATGAAAAACTGTTTTTT. Its protein product is CASSLLADEKLFF. J is TRBJ1-4 and V is TRBV5-1; the D is unclear. The germline V and J ends were trimmed by 1 base and 6 bases, with 7 bases remaining between them. From germline, CDR1 is SGHRS and CDR2 YFSETQ. CDR3 length: 13 residues.

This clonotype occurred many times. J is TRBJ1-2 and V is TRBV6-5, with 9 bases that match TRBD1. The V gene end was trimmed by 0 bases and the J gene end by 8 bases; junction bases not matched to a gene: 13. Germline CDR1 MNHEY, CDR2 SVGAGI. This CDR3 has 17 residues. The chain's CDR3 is CASSYSRAQGQGQGYTF. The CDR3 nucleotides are TGTGCCAGCAGTTACTCGAGAGCCCAGGGACAGGGACAGGGCTACACCTTC.

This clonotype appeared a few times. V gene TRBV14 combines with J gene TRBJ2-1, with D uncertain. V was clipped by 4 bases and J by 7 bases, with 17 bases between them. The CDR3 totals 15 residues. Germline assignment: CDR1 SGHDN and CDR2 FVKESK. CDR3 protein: CASSPKGTKLNEQFF. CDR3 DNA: TGTGCCAGCAGCCCAAAGGGCACAAAGTTGAATGAGCAGTTCTTC.

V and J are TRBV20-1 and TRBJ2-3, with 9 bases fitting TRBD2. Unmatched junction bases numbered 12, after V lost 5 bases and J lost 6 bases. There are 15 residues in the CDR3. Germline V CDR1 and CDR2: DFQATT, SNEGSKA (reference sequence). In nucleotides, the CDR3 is TGCAGTGCTCCTCTCCCAGCGGGGGGTCCGGATACGCAGTATTTT. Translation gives CSAPLPAGGPDTQYF.

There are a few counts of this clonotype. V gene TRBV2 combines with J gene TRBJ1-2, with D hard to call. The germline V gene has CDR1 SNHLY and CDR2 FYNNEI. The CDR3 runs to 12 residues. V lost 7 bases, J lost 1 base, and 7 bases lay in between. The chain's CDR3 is CASTRDNYGYTF. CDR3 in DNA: TGTGCCAGCACGCGGGATAACTATGGCTACACCTTC.

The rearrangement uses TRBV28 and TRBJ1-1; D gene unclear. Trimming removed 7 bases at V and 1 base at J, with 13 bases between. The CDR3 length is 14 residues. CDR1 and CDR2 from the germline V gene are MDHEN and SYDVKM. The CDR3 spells CASTQEGRNTEAFF. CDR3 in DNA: TGTGCCAGCACTCAGGAGGGCAGGAACACTGAAGCTTTCTTT.

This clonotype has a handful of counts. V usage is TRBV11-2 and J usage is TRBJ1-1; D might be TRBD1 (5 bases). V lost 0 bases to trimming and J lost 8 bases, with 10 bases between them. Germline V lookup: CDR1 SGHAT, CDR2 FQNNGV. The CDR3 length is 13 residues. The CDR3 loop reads CASSLDRGGEAFF. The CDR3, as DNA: TGTGCCAGCAGCTTAGATCGGGGGGGAGAAGCTTTCTTT.

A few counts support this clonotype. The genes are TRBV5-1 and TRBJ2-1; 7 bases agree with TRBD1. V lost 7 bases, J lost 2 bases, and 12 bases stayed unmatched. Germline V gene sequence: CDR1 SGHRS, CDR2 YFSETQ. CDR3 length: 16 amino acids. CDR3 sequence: CASGGKGTEPYNEQFF. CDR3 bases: TGCGCCAGCGGGGGAAAGGGGACAGAGCCCTACAATGAGCAGTTCTTC.

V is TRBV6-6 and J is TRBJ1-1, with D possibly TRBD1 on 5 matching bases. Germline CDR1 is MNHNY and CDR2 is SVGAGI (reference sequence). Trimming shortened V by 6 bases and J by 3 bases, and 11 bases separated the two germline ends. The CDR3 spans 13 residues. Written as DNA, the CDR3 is TGTGCCAGCAGCCGGGGCTGGGACACTGAAGCTTTCTTT. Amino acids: CASSRGWDTEAFF.

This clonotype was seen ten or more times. The CDR3 region is CSATDMNYGYTF. CDR3 in DNA: TGCAGTGCTACGGACATGAACTATGGCTACACCTTC. The chain is built from TRBV20-1 and TRBJ1-2; D is perhaps TRBD1 (5 bases). Germline loops: CDR1 DFQATT, CDR2 SNEGSKA (reference sequence). Trimming took 4 bases from V and 2 from J, leaving 8 bases between them. This CDR3 is 12 amino acids long.

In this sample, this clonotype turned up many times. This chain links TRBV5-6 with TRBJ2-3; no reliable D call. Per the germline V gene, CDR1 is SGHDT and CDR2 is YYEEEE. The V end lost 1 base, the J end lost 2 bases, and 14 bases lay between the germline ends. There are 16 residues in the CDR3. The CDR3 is CASSLFYKPYTDTQYF. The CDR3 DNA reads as TGTGCCAGCAGCTTGTTTTACAAACCTTACACAGATACGCAGTATTTT. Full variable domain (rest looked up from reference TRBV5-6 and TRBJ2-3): DAGVTQSPTHLIKTRGQQVTLRCSPKSGHDTVSWYQQALGQGPQFIFQYYEEEERQRGNFPDRFSGHQFPNYSSELNVNALLLGDSALYLCASSLFYKPYTDTQYFGPGTRLTVL.

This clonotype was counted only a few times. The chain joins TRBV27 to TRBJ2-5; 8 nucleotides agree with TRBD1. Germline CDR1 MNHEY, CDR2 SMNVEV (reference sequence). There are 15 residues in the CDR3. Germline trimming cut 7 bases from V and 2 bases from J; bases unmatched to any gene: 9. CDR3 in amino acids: CASKKGQGWQETQYF. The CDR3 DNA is TGTGCCAGCAAAAAAGGACAGGGCTGGCAAGAGACCCAGTACTTC.

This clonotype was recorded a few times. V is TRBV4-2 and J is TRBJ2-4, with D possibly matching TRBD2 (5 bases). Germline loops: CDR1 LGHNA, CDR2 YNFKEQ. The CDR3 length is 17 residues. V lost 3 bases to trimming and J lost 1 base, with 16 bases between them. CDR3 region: CASSHSSGFGAKNIQYF. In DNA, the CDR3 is TGTGCCAGCAGCCATTCGTCGGGGTTCGGGGCCAAAAACATTCAGTACTTC.

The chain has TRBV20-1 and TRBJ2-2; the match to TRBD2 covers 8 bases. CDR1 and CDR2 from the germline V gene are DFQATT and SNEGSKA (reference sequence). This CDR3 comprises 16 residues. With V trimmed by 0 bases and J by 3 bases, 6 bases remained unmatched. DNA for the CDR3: TGCAGTGCTAGAGATTGGCTAGCGGGTGACACCGGGGAGCTGTTTTTT. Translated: CSARDWLAGDTGELFF.